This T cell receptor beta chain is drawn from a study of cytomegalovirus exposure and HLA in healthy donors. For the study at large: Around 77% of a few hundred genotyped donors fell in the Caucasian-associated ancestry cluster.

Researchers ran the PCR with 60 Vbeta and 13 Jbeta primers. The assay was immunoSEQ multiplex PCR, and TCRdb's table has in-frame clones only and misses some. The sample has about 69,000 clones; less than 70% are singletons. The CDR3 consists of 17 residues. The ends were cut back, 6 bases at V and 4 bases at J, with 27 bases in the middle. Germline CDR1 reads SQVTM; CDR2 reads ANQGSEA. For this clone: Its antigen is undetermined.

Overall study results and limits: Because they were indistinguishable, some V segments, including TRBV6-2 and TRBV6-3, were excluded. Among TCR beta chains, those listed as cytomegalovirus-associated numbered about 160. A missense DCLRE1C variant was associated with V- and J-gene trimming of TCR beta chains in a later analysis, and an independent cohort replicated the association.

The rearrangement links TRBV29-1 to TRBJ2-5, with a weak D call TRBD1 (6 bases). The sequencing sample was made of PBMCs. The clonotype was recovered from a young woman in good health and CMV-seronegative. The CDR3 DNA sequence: TGCAGCGTAGACGGGGATTGGGGGCGAAAGAGAGGAGAGACCCAGTACTTC. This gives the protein CSVDGDWGRKRGETQYF.